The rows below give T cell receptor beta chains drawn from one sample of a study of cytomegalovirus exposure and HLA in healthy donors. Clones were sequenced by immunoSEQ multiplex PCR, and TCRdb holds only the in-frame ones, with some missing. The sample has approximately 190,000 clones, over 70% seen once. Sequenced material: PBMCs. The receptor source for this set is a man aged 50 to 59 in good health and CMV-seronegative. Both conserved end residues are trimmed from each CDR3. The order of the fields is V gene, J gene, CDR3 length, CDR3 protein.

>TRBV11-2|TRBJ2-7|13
ASSGGAGARYEQY
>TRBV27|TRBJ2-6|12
ASSGGSGANVLT
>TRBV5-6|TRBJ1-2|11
ASSLGGLPGYT
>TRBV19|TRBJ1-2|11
ASRYLENYGYT
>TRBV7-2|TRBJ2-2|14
ASSAVAGGNTGELF
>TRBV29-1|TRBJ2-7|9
SVEGAGEQY
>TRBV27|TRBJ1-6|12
ASSVDRRHSPLH
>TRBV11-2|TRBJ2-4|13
ASSLVGSSKNIQY
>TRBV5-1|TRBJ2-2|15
ASSLLAGGSNTGELF
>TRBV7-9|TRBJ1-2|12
ASSFQQDSYGYT
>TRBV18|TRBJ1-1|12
ASSLLEGNTEAF
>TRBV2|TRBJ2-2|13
ASSEWGLNTGELF
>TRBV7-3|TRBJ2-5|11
ASSLTGAETQY
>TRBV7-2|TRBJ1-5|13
ASSPFLTGNQPQH
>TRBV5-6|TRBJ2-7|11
ASSYDRSFEQY
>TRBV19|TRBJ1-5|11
ASSTGQGQPQH
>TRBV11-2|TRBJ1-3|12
ASSLSSSGNTIY
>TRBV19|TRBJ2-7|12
ASSPRGPEAEQY
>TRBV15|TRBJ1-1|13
ATSRDPTGITEAF
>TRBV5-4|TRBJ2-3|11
ASSFRVSDTQY
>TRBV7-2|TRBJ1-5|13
ASSFGQPFNQPQH
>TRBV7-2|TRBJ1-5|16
ASSLVSIPLLGNQPQH
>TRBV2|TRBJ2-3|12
ASQGGVNTDTQY
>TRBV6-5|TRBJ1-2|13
ASSYSRQGNYGYT
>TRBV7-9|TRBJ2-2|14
ASSLYSGGNTGELF
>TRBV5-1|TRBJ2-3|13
ASSPTVGGHDTQY
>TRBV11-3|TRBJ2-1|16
ASTLRVRSYRPYNEQF
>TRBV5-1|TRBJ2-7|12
ASSIAPQGYEQY
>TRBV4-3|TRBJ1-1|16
ASSQVALQGPNNTEAF
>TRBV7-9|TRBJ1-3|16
SSSSDRGPPLSGNTIY
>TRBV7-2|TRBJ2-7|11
ASSFTGAYEQY
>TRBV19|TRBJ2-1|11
ASSHLGAVEQF
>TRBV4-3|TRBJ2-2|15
ASSQDARDRATGELF
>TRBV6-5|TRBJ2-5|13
ASTKRWDRGETQY
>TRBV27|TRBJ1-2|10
ASSDNRDGYT
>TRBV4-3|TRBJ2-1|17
ASSHRSNSDRAGYNEQF
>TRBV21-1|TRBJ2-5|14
ASSKFRTGGSETQY
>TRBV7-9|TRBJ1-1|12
ASSLWQGWTEAF
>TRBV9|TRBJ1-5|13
ASSVSDSRGQPQH
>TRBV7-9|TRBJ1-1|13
ASSPGSTSDTEAF
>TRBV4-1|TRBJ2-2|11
ASSQVYTGELF
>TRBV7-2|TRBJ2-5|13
ASSDRGTSGGRQY
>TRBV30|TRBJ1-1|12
AWSDGTGRPEAF
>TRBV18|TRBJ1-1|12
ASSPYGGQPEAF
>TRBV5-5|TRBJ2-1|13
ASSRTQGSYNEQF
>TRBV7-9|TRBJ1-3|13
SSSPGTGRRNTIY
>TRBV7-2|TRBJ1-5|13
ASSLVGGGNQPQH
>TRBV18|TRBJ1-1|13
ASSLGQAKNTEAF
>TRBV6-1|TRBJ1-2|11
ASHRGGNYGYT
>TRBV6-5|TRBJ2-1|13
ASSVFRGIYNEQF
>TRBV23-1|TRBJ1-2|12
ASSRRDRTVGYT
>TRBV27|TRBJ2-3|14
ASSRQPPGGSDTQY
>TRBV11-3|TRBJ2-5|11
ASKGGNQETQY
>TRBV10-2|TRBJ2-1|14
ASSDPLAGALDEQF
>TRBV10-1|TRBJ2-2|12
ATRGAANTGELF
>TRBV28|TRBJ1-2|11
ASSLNFNYGYT